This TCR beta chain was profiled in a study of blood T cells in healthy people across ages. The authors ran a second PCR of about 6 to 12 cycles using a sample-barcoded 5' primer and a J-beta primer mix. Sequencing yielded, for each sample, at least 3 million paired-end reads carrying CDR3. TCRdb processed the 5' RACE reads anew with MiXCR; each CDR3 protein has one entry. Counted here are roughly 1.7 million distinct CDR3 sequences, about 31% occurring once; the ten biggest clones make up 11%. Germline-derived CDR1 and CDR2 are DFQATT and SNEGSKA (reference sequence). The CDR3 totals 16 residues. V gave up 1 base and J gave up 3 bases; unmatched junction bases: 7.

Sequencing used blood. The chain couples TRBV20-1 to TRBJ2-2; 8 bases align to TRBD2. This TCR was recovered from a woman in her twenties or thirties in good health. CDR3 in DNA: TGCAGTGCTAGAGGAAAACTAGCGGAGGACACCGGGGAGCTGTTTTTT. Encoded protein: CSARGKLAEDTGELFF.